The entry below describes one T cell receptor beta chain. The CDR3 totals 21 residues. CDR1 and CDR2 from the germline V gene are MGHRA and YSYEKL. Trimming removed 1 base from V and 0 bases from J; junction bases left unmatched: 14. Profiling relied on immunoSEQ multiplex PCR, and the TCRdb table lists in-frame clones only, not all of them. In the table there are 95,000 to 150,000 clones, around 84% of which are singletons. This entry comes from a study of blood T cell repertoires in COVID-19. Sequenced sample: PBMCs or T cells enriched from blood (not recorded which). The V and J genes are TRBV4-1 and TRBJ2-1; 11 bases are a match to TRBD2. This clonotype was sampled from a woman under 40 who had recovered from COVID-19. In DNA, the CDR3 is TGCGCCAGCAGCCAAGTAGGGCTAGCGGGAGGCCCCCCGGGCTCCTACAATGAGCAGTTCTTC. Amino acid sequence: CASSQVGLAGGPPGSYNEQFF.